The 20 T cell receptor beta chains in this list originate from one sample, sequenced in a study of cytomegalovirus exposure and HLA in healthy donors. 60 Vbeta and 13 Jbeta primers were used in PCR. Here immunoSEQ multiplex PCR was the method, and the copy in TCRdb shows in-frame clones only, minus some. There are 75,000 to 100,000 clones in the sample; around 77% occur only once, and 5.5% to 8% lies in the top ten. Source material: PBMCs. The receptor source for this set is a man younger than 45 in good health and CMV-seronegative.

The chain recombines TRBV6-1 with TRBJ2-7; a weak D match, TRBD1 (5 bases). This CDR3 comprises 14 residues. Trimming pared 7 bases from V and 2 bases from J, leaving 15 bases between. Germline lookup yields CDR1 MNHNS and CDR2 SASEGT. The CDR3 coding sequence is TGTGCCAGCATCCAGTCCAGGGTAACCTACGAGCAGTACTTC. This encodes CASIQSRVTYEQYF.

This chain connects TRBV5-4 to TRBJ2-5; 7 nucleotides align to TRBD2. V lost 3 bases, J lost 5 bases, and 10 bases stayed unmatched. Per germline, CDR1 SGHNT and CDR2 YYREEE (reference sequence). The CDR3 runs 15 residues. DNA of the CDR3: TGTGCCAGCAGCTCGCCACGGGGGGTCGAGGAGACCCAGTACTTC. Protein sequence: CASSSPRGVEETQYF.

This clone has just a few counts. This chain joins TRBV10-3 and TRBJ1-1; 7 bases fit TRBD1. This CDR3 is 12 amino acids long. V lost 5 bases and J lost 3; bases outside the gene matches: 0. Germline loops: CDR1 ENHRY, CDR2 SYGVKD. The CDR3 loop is CAISQGDTEAFF. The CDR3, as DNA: TGTGCCATCAGTCAGGGGGACACTGAAGCTTTCTTT.

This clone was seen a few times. CDR3 sequence (DNA): TGTGCCAGCAGCTTATCATTTTCGAGAGAAGCTTTCTTT. This sequence encodes CASSLSFSREAFF. The chain uses TRBV7-9 and TRBJ1-1; no clear D. Germline CDR1 SEHNR, CDR2 FQNEAQ (reference sequence). The V end was cut by 2 bases, the J end by 8 bases, with 12 bases between. This CDR3 is built from 13 residues.

The DNA for the CDR3 is TGTGCCAGCAGGCGGACTAGCGGGAACACCGGGGAGCTGTTTTTT. Translating gives CASRRTSGNTGELFF. The rearrangement links TRBV2 to TRBJ2-2, with TRBD2 matching over 10 bases. Germline V gene data show CDR1 as SNHLY and CDR2 as FYNNEI. The CDR3 runs 15 residues. The ends lost 6 bases at V and 1 base at J; junction bases unmatched: 2.

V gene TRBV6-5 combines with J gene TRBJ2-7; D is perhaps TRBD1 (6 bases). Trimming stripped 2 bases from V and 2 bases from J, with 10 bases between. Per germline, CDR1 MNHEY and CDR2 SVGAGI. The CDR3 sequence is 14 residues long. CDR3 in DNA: TGTGCCAGCAGTTACGCACAGGGAACCTACGAGCAGTACTTC. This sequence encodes CASSYAQGTYEQYF.

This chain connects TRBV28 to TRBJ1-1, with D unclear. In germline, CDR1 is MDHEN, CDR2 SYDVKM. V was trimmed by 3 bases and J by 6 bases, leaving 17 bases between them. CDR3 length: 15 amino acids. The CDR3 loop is CASSFGGAGDPEAFF. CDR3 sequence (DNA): TGTGCCAGCAGTTTCGGCGGAGCCGGTGATCCTGAAGCTTTCTTT.

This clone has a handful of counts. The CDR3 reads CASTYRGGETQYF. The CDR3 region has the DNA TGCGCCAGCACATACAGGGGGGGAGAGACCCAGTACTTC. V gene TRBV10-2 combines with J gene TRBJ2-5; tentative D call: TRBD1 (8 bases). This CDR3 comprises 13 residues. V lost 7 bases and J 4 bases, leaving 13 bases between the germline ends. Germline values: CDR1 WSHSY, CDR2 SAAADI.

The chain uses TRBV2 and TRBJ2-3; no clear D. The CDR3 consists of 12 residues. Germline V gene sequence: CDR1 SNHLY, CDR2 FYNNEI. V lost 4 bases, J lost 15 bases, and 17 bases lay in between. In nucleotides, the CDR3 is TGTGCCAGCAGTGGGTTCCTGAAAAACAGCTATTTT. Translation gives CASSGFLKNSYF.

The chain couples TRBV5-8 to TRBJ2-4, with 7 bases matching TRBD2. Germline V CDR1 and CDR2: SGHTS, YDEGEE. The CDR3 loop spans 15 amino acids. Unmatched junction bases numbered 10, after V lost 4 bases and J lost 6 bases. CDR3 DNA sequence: TGTGCCAGCAGCCCGGGAGGTGGGGGTGGAAACATTCAGTACTTC. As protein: CASSPGGGGGNIQYF.

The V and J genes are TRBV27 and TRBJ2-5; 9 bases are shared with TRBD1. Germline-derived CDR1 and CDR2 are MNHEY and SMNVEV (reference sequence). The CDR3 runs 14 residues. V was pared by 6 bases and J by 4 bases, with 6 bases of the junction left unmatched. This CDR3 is CASRPRTGAETQYF. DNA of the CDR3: TGTGCCAGCAGACCACGGACAGGGGCAGAGACCCAGTACTTC.

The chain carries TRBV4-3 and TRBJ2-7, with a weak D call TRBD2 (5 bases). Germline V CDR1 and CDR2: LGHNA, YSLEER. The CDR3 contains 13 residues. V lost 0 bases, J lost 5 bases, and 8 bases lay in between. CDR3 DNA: TGCGCCAGCAGCCAAGATGCGGGTCACGAGCAGTACTTC. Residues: CASSQDAGHEQYF.

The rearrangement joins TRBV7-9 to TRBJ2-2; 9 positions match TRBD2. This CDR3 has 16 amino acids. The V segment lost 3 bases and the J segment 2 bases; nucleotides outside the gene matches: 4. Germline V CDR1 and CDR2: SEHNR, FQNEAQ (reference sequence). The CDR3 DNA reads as TGTGCCAGCAGCTTTGGGACTAGCAGAAACACCGGGGAGCTGTTTTTT. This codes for CASSFGTSRNTGELFF. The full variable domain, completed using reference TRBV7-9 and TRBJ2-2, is DTGVSQNPRHKITKRGQNVTFRCDPISEHNRLYWYRQTLGQGPEFLTYFQNEAQLEKSRLLSDRFSAERPKGSFSTLEIQRTEQGDSAMYLCASSFGTSRNTGELFFGEGSRLTVL.

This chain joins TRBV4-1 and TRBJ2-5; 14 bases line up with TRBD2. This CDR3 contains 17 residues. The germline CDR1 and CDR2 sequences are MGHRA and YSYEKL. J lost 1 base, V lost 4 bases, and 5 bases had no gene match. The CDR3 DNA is TGCGCCAGCAGCCGGGGGACTAGCGGGAGATCCCAAGAGACCCAGTACTTC. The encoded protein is CASSRGTSGRSQETQYF.

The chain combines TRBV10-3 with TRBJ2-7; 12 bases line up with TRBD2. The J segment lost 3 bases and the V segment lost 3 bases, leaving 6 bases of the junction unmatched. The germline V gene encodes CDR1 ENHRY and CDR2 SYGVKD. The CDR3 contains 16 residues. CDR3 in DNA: TGTGCCATCAGTGACCCGAGGACTAGCGGGAACTACGAGCAGTACTTC. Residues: CAISDPRTSGNYEQYF.

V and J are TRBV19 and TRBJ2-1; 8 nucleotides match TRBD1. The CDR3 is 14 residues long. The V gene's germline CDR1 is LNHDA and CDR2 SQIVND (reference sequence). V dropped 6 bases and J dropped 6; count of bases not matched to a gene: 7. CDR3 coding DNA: TGTGCCAGTAGGATACAGGACAGGGTCAATGAGCAGTTCTTC. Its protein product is CASRIQDRVNEQFF. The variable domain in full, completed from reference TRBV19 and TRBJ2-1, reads DGGITQSPKYLFRKEGQNVTLSCEQNLNHDAMYWYRQDPGQGLRLIYYSQIVNDFQKGDIAEGYSVSREKKESFPLTVTSAQKNPTAFYLCASRIQDRVNEQFFGPGTRLTVL.

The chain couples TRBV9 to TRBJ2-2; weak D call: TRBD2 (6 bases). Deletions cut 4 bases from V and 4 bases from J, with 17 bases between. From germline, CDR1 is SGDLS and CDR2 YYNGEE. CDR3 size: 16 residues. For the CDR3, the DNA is TGTGCCAGCAGCCCGACCCGGGGGTCCGGCACCGGGGAGCTGTTTTTT. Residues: CASSPTRGSGTGELFF.

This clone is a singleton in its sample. CDR3 region: CASSRDRSPNTIYF. The DNA of the CDR3 is TGTGCCAGCAGCCGGGACAGGTCTCCGAACACCATATATTTT. This chain joins TRBV5-6 and TRBJ1-3, with 8 bases lining up with TRBD1. V gave up 4 bases and J gave up 7 bases; unmatched junction bases: 7. The CDR3 is 14 amino acids. From germline, CDR1 is SGHDT and CDR2 YYEEEE.

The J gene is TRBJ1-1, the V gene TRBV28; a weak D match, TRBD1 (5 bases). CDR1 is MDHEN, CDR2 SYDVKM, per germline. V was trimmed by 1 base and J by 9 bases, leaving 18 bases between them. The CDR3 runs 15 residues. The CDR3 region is CASSLLGQVPRKAFF. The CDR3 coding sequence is TGTGCCAGCAGTTTATTGGGGCAGGTCCCTAGGAAAGCTTTCTTT.

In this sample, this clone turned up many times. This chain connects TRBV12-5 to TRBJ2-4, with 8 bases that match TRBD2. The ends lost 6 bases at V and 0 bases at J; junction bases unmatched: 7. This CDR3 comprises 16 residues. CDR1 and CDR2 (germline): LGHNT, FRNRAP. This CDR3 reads CASGTTSGLAKNIQYF. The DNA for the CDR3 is TGTGCTAGTGGCACTACTAGCGGCCTAGCCAAAAACATTCAGTACTTC.